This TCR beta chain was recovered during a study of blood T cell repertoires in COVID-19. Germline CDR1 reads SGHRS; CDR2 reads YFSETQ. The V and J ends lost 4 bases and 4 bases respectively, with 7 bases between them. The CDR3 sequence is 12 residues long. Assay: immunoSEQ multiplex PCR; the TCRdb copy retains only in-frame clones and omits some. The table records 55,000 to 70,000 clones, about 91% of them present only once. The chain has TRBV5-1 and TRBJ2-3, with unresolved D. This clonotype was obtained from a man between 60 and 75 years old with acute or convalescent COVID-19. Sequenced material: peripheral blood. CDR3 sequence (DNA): TGCGCCAGCAGCCCCCCCTCAGATACGCAGTATTTT. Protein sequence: CASSPPSDTQYF. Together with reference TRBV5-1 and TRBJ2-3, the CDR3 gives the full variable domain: KAGVTQTPRYLIKTRGQQVTLSCSPISGHRSVSWYQQTPGQGLQFLFEYFSETQRNKGNFPGRFSGRQFSNSRSEMNVSTLELGDSALYLCASSPPSDTQYFGPGTRLTVL.